This is a list of T cell receptor beta chains from one sample in a study of blood T cells in healthy people across ages. Each CDR3 protein is one row after TCRdb ran MiXCR on the 5' RACE reads. The sample records around 990,000 distinct CDR3 sequences, less than 45% being singletons. The sequenced sample consisted of blood. The receptor set was obtained from a man aged 18 to 29 in good health. CDR3s include the opening cysteine and the closing phenylalanine or tryptophan. The D gene is left open where the match is weak. Size is stated for part of the rows, as once, few or many counts, or as a class when the clone is expanded.

>TRBJ2-7|NA|TRBV14|few
TGTGCCAGCAGTCGGGGGTACTCCTACGAGCAGTACTTC
CASSRGYSYEQYF
>TRBJ2-5|TRBD2|TRBV20-1|NA
TGCAGTGCTAGAGACAAGTTCCGACTAGCAAGCTCCAATGAGCAGTACTTC
CSARDKFRLASSNEQYF
>TRBJ1-5|NA|TRBV20-1|NA
TGCAGTGCTAGCGGGTTGGAGCGAGGCAATCAGCCCCAGCATTTT
CSASGLERGNQPQHF
>TRBJ2-3|NA|TRBV4-2|NA
TGTGCCAGCAGCCAAGCGTACCCAGGGGCCAGCACAGATACGCAGTATTTT
CASSQAYPGASTDTQYF
>TRBJ1-1|NA|TRBV5-1|NA
TGCGCCAGCACCCCCTACGGGGGGGACACTGAAGCTTTCTTT
CASTPYGGDTEAFF
>TRBJ2-5|NA|TRBV20-1|many
TGCAGTGCTAGCCGCGGTATCCAAGAGACCCAGTACTTC
CSASRGIQETQYF
>TRBJ1-4|TRBD1|TRBV2|NA
TGTGCCAGCAGCGACGAGACAGGGCCCAATGAAAAACTGTTTTTT
CASSDETGPNEKLFF
>TRBJ2-4|TRBD2|TRBV7-9|few
TGTGCCAGCAGCTCACGGACTAGCGGGGGGAGTAACATTCAGTACTTC
CASSSRTSGGSNIQYF
>TRBJ2-5|NA|TRBV7-6|NA
TGTGCCAGCAGCCAGAGCCCGTTTCTGACCCAGTACTTC
CASSQSPFLTQYF
>TRBJ2-5|NA|TRBV2|few
TGTGCCAGCAGTGCCTGGGAGACCCAGTACTTC
CASSAWETQYF
>TRBJ2-1|TRBD2|TRBV9|many
TGTGCCAGCAGCGCGAGACTAGCGGGGGGGAATGAGCAGTTCTTC
CASSARLAGGNEQFF
>TRBJ2-1|TRBD2|TRBV10-3|NA
TGTGCCATCAAGGGCGGGGGGGGCCGAAATGAGCAGTTCTTC
CAIKGGGGRNEQFF
>TRBJ2-6|NA|TRBV5-4|few
TGTGCCAGCAGCCGGGGCCCGTCATTAAACTCTGGGGCCAACGTCCTGACTTTC
CASSRGPSLNSGANVLTF
>TRBJ2-5|NA|TRBV5-1|few
TGCGCCAGCAGCTTCTTCGTGGACAGCCAAGAGACCCAGTACTTC
CASSFFVDSQETQYF
>TRBJ1-5|TRBD1|TRBV6-1|few
TGTGCCAGCAGTGCTGACAGGGAGCAGCCCCAGCATTTT
CASSADREQPQHF
>TRBJ1-4|NA|TRBV29-1|few
TGCAGCGTCGCCCGACCGGGACATGGTGAAAAACTGTTTTTT
CSVARPGHGEKLFF
>TRBJ2-7|NA|TRBV6-1|few
TGTGCCAGCAGCGAACGGGGCCTCGATCGGGAGCAGTACTTC
CASSERGLDREQYF
>TRBJ2-1|NA|TRBV7-3|few
TGTGCCAGCAGCTTACAAGTTACCTTACTAGTGAATGAGCAGTTCTTC
CASSLQVTLLVNEQFF
>TRBJ1-1|TRBD1|TRBV29-1|many
TGCAGCGCCGGGACAGCGAACACTGAAGCTTTCTTT
CSAGTANTEAFF
>TRBJ2-1|NA|TRBV9|NA
TGTGCCAGCAGCGCTTCCCCCTACAATGAGCAGTTCTTC
CASSASPYNEQFF
>TRBJ1-2|TRBD1|TRBV5-6|NA
TGTGCCAGCACCCTTCGGGACAGGGACTATGGCTACACCTTC
CASTLRDRDYGYTF
>TRBJ2-1|NA|TRBV5-1|NA
TGCGCCAGCAGCTTGGGAGTGGAGGGAGGCTCCTACAATGAGCAGTTCTTC
CASSLGVEGGSYNEQFF
>TRBJ1-1|NA|TRBV10-3|NA
TGTGCCATCAGTGACGGCCGGCTCACCGTTTGGGGTGAAGCTTTCTTT
CAISDGRLTVWGEAFF
>TRBJ2-7|NA|TRBV20-1|few
TGCAGTGCTAGCGACCCACTAGCCTACGAGCAGTACTTC
CSASDPLAYEQYF
>TRBJ2-3|TRBD1|TRBV2|NA
TGTGCCAGTACCGCAGAGCGGGGACAGGGGACAGATACGCAGTATTTT
CASTAERGQGTDTQYF
>TRBJ2-7|TRBD1|TRBV20-1|few
TGCAGTGCTAGAGATCTCCAGGGGGCTAGTCAAGGCTACGAGCAGTACTTC
CSARDLQGASQGYEQYF
>TRBJ1-1|NA|TRBV20-1|many
TGCAGCGCCAGCCCGCCTGGGGCTGAAGCTTTCTTT
CSASPPGAEAFF
>TRBJ2-1|NA|TRBV27|few
TGTGCCAGCAGTTTAGGCGGGAAGCACAATGAGCAGTTCTTC
CASSLGGKHNEQFF
>TRBJ1-1|TRBD1|TRBV7-2|NA
TGTGCCAGCAGCGCGACAGGGGGCTTTGAAGCTTTCTTT
CASSATGGFEAFF
>TRBJ2-2|NA|TRBV5-1|NA
TGCGCCAGCAGCTTGCGACAGGAGAAAGGAGACACCGGGGAGCTGTTTTTT
CASSLRQEKGDTGELFF
>TRBJ2-1|NA|TRBV7-8|NA
TGTGCCAGCAGCCAAGGACACCCAAATGAGCAGTTCTTC
CASSQGHPNEQFF
>TRBJ1-2|TRBD1|TRBV5-1|NA
TGCGCCAGTAGAGGGACAGGAGGAGACTATGGCTACGCCTTC
CASRGTGGDYGYAF
>TRBJ1-5|NA|TRBV10-3|few
TGTGCCATCAGTGAGGGGGGGGGAAATAGCAATCAGCCCCAGCATTTT
CAISEGGGNSNQPQHF
>TRBJ1-2|NA|TRBV27|NA
TGTGCCAGCAGCATCGGAGCTAACTATGGCTACACCTTC
CASSIGANYGYTF
>TRBJ1-1|NA|TRBV13|NA
TGTGCCAGCAGCTTAGGACAGGGAGGAGGTACTGAAGCTTTCTTT
CASSLGQGGGTEAFF